Following are 28 T cell receptor beta chains from one sample sequenced in a study of blood T cell repertoires in COVID-19 (dated by TCRdb to 2019 to 2021). Libraries were constructed by the immunoSEQ multiplex PCR assay. TCRdb re-hosts the immuneACCESS table, in-frame sequences only. Its copies lack some clones; in the studies checked, an unresolved V gene accounts for under half of them, and the cause for the rest is not known. This sample gives 250,000 to 350,000 clones in total; roughly 83% of them show up just once. The ten largest make up over 1.3% of the sample. Sequencing input: peripheral blood. These receptors were collected from a human donor with COVID-19, enrolled during active disease. The donor label of this sample is uncertain.

The chain employs TRBV5-1 and TRBJ2-7, with D possibly TRBD1 on 6 matching bases. CDR1 SGHRS and CDR2 YFSETQ come from the germline V gene. V was pared by 3 bases and J by 4 bases, with 14 bases between. This CDR3 contains 14 residues. CDR3 residues: CASSSGTWAYEQYF. CDR3 DNA: TGCGCCAGCAGCTCCGGGACATGGGCTTACGAGCAGTACTTC. The variable domain in full, completed from reference TRBV5-1 and TRBJ2-7, reads KAGVTQTPRYLIKTRGQQVTLSCSPISGHRSVSWYQQTPGQGLQFLFEYFSETQRNKGNFPGRFSGRQFSNSRSEMNVSTLELGDSALYLCASSSGTWAYEQYFGPGTRLTVT.

The V and J genes are TRBV4-1 and TRBJ1-3; a weak D match, TRBD1 (5 bases). The CDR3 extends over 16 amino acids. CDR1 is MGHRA, CDR2 YSYEKL, per germline. The V end lost 1 base, the J end lost 4 bases, and 14 bases lay between the germline ends. The CDR3 loop reads CASSQGSLGGGNTIYF. CDR3 bases: TGCGCCAGCAGCCAAGGGAGTTTGGGGGGGGGAAACACCATATATTTT.

The chain has TRBV7-2 and TRBJ2-3, with 7 bases matching TRBD2. The CDR3 loop spans 14 amino acids. Germline trimming cut 7 bases from V and 3 bases from J; bases unmatched to any gene: 7. The germline V gene encodes CDR1 SGHTA and CDR2 FQGNSA. In DNA form, the CDR3 reads TGTGCCAGCATCCAAGGACTAGTAACAGATACGCAGTATTTT. This codes for CASIQGLVTDTQYF. The entire variable domain, with the rest obtained from reference TRBV7-2 and TRBJ2-3, is as follows: GAGVSQSPSNKVTEKGKDVELRCDPISGHTALYWYRQSLGQGLEFLIYFQGNSAPDKSGLPSDRFSAERTGGSVSTLTIQRTQQEDSAVYLCASIQGLVTDTQYFGPGTRLTVL.

The V call is TRBV6-1, the J call TRBJ1-4; the D gene is possibly TRBD1 (5 bases). This CDR3 spans 15 amino acids. Germline V CDR1 and CDR2: MNHNS, SASEGT. The V gene lost 1 base and the J gene lost 8 bases, with 14 bases spanning the gap. The CDR3 reads CASSEVAGLREKLFF. The CDR3 DNA is TGTGCCAGCAGTGAAGTGGCAGGGTTAAGGGAAAAACTGTTTTTT.

This clone is a singleton in its sample. In nucleotides, the CDR3 is TGCGCCAGCAGGGCGGCGGGAGCGGAGGGCTCCTACAATGAGCAGTTCTTC. Its translation is CASRAAGAEGSYNEQFF. This rearrangement joins TRBV5-1 to TRBJ2-1; 7 bases fit TRBD2. Trimming took 5 bases from V and 0 from J; bases not matched to a gene: 11. Germline-derived CDR1 and CDR2 are SGHRS and YFSETQ. The CDR3 is made up of 17 amino acids. The full variable domain, its missing parts supplied by reference TRBV5-1 and TRBJ2-1, is KAGVTQTPRYLIKTRGQQVTLSCSPISGHRSVSWYQQTPGQGLQFLFEYFSETQRNKGNFPGRFSGRQFSNSRSEMNVSTLELGDSALYLCASRAAGAEGSYNEQFFGPGTRLTVL.

The chain carries TRBV28 and TRBJ2-2, with 9 positions matching TRBD1. The length of the CDR3 is 16 residues. V trimming: 7 bases; J trimming: 5 bases; junction bases outside the gene matches: 11. CDR1 MDHEN and CDR2 SYDVKM come from the germline V gene. In DNA, the CDR3 is TGTGCCAGCATTTTTTACAGGACAGGGGTAACCGGGGAGCTGTTTTTT. Translation: CASIFYRTGVTGELFF.

The gene calls are TRBV28 and TRBJ2-2; 7 bases match TRBD2. Germline trimming cut 2 bases from V and 6 bases from J; bases unmatched to any gene: 6. This CDR3 comprises 15 residues. Germline lookup yields CDR1 MDHEN and CDR2 SYDVKM. The CDR3 loop reads CASSLNGGRSGELFF. DNA for the CDR3: TGTGCCAGCAGTTTAAACGGGGGGAGGTCCGGGGAGCTGTTTTTT.

The V gene is TRBV27, the J gene TRBJ2-3, with 15 bases that match TRBD2. The CDR3 totals 19 residues. Trimming took 5 bases from V and 1 from J; bases not matched to a gene: 10. Germline CDR1 and CDR2: MNHEY and SMNVEV (reference sequence). The chain's CDR3 is CASSRGLAGGRVGTDTQYF. The CDR3 bases are TGTGCCAGCAGTCGTGGACTAGCGGGAGGGCGAGTAGGCACAGATACGCAGTATTTT.

The V gene is TRBV9, the J gene TRBJ1-5; 7 bases agree with TRBD1. The germline CDR1 and CDR2 sequences are SGDLS and YYNGEE. After removal of 3 bases from V and 5 bases from J, the junction contained 5 bases not matched to a gene. This CDR3 spans 14 amino acids. The CDR3 DNA reads TGTGCCAGCAGCGCAAACAGGGGCGATCAGCCCCAGCATTTT. It encodes CASSANRGDQPQHF.

The chain carries TRBV11-2 and TRBJ2-1; a possible D gene is TRBD2 (6 bases). Germline-derived CDR1 and CDR2 are SGHAT and FQNNGV. The CDR3 spans 15 residues. Deletions cut 6 bases from V and 7 bases from J, with 19 bases between. For the CDR3, the DNA is TGTGCCAGCAGTCCTAGCGCCCTTTGGGGAAATGAGCAGTTCTTC. The encoded protein is CASSPSALWGNEQFF.

The V call is TRBV30, the J call TRBJ2-1; D gene uncertain. Germline-derived CDR1 and CDR2 are GTSNPN and SVGIG (reference sequence). The V end was cut by 0 bases, the J end by 0 bases, with 9 bases between. The CDR3 runs to 15 residues. The CDR3 is CAWSVPRNSYNEQFF. The CDR3 nucleotides are TGTGCCTGGAGTGTACCGCGGAACTCCTACAATGAGCAGTTCTTC.

The CDR3: CASRPGAGSNQPQHF. In DNA form, the CDR3 reads TGTGCCAGTAGGCCCGGGGCGGGGAGCAATCAGCCCCAGCATTTT. This chain links TRBV19 with TRBJ1-5; D is perhaps TRBD1 (5 bases). Per germline, CDR1 LNHDA and CDR2 SQIVND (reference sequence). The CDR3 spans 15 residues. Between the trimmed V and J ends, which lost 6 bases and 1 base, there was a span of 13 bases.

The rearrangement joins TRBV4-3 to TRBJ2-1; D uncertain. The germline V gene encodes CDR1 LGHNA and CDR2 YSLEER. Trimming shortened V by 0 bases and J by 4 bases, and 19 bases separated the two germline ends. This CDR3 region has 18 residues. The CDR3 coding sequence is TGCGCCAGCAGCCAAGAATTACCCAGTTTCTTAGCTTACAATGAGCAGTTCTTC. Encoded protein: CASSQELPSFLAYNEQFF.

This rearrangement joins TRBV5-4 to TRBJ1-6; unclear D gene. V was cut by 0 bases and J by 8 bases, with 15 bases left in between. This CDR3 is 16 amino acids long. Germline values: CDR1 SGHNT, CDR2 YYREEE (reference sequence). The CDR3 protein is CASSLDPGEGYSPLHF. For the CDR3, the DNA is TGTGCCAGCAGCTTGGACCCCGGTGAGGGCTATTCACCCCTCCACTTT.

This chain connects TRBV4-1 to TRBJ1-2; no definite D call. Trimming took 1 base from V and 10 from J, leaving 7 bases between them. Germline values: CDR1 MGHRA, CDR2 YSYEKL. This CDR3 comprises 11 residues. CDR3: CASSQATIYTF. The CDR3 DNA is TGCGCCAGCAGCCAAGCTACCATCTACACCTTC.

The chain recombines TRBV2 with TRBJ1-5, with a tentative D call TRBD1 (6 bases). From germline, CDR1 is SNHLY and CDR2 FYNNEI. Trimming removed 5 bases from V and 2 bases from J, with 10 bases in between. The CDR3 consists of 14 residues. Written as DNA, the CDR3 is TGTGCCAGCAGTACCGCAGGGGGCAATCAGCCCCAGCATTTT. Protein sequence: CASSTAGGNQPQHF.

The V gene is TRBV7-9, the J gene TRBJ1-2; D is perhaps TRBD1 (5 bases). V lost 5 bases and J 4 bases, leaving 14 bases between the germline ends. The germline CDR1 and CDR2 sequences are SEHNR and FQNEAQ (reference sequence). The CDR3 runs 14 residues. As DNA, the CDR3 is TGTGCCAGCAGCCCCGGGGGGGGAGGCTATGGCTACACCTTC. Its protein product is CASSPGGGGYGYTF.

This chain connects TRBV20-1 to TRBJ2-1, with TRBD2 identical over 13 bases. CDR1 DFQATT and CDR2 SNEGSKA come from the germline V gene (reference sequence). The CDR3 loop spans 17 amino acids. After removal of 3 bases from V and 1 base from J, the junction contained 6 bases not matched to a gene. The CDR3 spells CSASAGLAGLSYNEQFF. The CDR3 bases are TGCAGTGCTAGTGCGGGACTAGCGGGGTTATCCTACAATGAGCAGTTCTTC.

This clone was observed a single time. The chain uses TRBV7-2 and TRBJ2-7, with TRBD2 matching 8 bases. Trimming at V came to 5 bases and at J to 5 bases, leaving 11 bases not matched to a gene. This CDR3 region has 15 residues. From germline, CDR1 is SGHTA and CDR2 FQGNSA. CDR3 region: CASSPPTGGHNEQYF. The DNA of the CDR3 is TGTGCCAGCAGCCCACCCACGGGAGGGCACAACGAGCAGTACTTC.

The gene calls are TRBV3-1 (or the pseudogene TRBV3-2) and TRBJ1-2, with 11 positions matching TRBD1. V was clipped by 7 bases and J by 8 bases; unmatched bases: 6. The CDR3 spans 13 residues. Germline assignment: CDR1 LGHDT and CDR2 YNNKEL (reference sequence). The CDR3 sequence is CASTWGQGDGYTF. The CDR3 DNA follows: TGTGCCAGCACCTGGGGACAGGGGGACGGCTACACCTTC.

The J gene is TRBJ2-5, the V gene TRBV14; TRBD1 might be the D (6 bases). The V end lost 1 base, the J end lost 5 bases, and 17 bases lay between the germline ends. The germline CDR1 and CDR2 sequences are SGHDN and FVKESK. The CDR3 runs to 16 residues. The CDR3 sequence: CASSQVGDTPRETQYF. The CDR3 DNA reads TGTGCCAGCAGCCAAGTCGGGGACACCCCGAGGGAGACCCAGTACTTC.

V usage is TRBV30 and J usage is TRBJ2-1; TRBD1 aligns across 9 bases. The CDR3 contains 15 residues. CDR1 is GTSNPN and CDR2 is SVGIG in the germline V gene (reference sequence). With 2 bases clipped from V and 8 bases from J, the junction kept 10 bases outside the gene matches. CDR3 nucleotide sequence: TGTGCCTGGAGTCGCCTGCGGACAGGGGAGTATGAGCAGTTCTTC. Amino acids: CAWSRLRTGEYEQFF.

The chain recombines TRBV3-1 (or the pseudogene TRBV3-2) with TRBJ2-2, with TRBD2 matching over 7 bases. This CDR3 comprises 16 residues. CDR1 LGHDT and CDR2 YNNKEL come from the germline V gene (reference sequence). J gave up 7 bases and V 1 base, and 9 bases lay outside the gene matches. The CDR3 DNA sequence: TGTGCCAGCAGCCAAGGTTGGCGGGAGATGGACGGGGAGCTGTTTTTT. It encodes CASSQGWREMDGELFF.

J is TRBJ2-1 and V is TRBV18, with D hard to call. The CDR3 spans 13 residues. Germline assignment: CDR1 KGHSH and CDR2 LQKENI. Trimming left V 2 bases short and J 8 bases short, with 10 bases between. The CDR3 DNA follows: TGTGCCAGCTCACCAACTTCTACGGATGAGCAGTTCTTC. This sequence encodes CASSPTSTDEQFF.

As DNA, the CDR3 is TGTGCCAGCAGCTTAGGGAGGACAGGGTACGGCTACACCTTC. Its translation: CASSLGRTGYGYTF. The genes are TRBV7-2 and TRBJ1-2, with TRBD1 matching 8 bases. Germline CDR1 and CDR2: SGHTA and FQGNSA. V lost 1 base to trimming and J lost 8 bases; unmatched junction nucleotides: 6. This CDR3 region has 14 residues. The full variable domain, its missing parts supplied by reference TRBV7-2 and TRBJ1-2, is GAGVSQSPSNKVTEKGKDVELRCDPISGHTALYWYRQSLGQGLEFLIYFQGNSAPDKSGLPSDRFSAERTGGSVSTLTIQRTQQEDSAVYLCASSLGRTGYGYTFGSGTRLTVV.

Only one count was recorded for this clone. The rearrangement joins TRBV19 to TRBJ1-3; D perhaps matches TRBD1 (6 bases). Germline V lookup: CDR1 LNHDA, CDR2 SQIVND (reference sequence). The CDR3 loop spans 14 amino acids. Trimming took off 4 bases at V and 2 bases at J, with 9 bases between the two ends. This CDR3 reads CASSTGEAGNTIYF. The CDR3 DNA reads TGTGCCAGTAGTACAGGGGAAGCTGGAAACACCATATATTTT.

The chain combines TRBV19 with TRBJ2-3; 13 nucleotides align to TRBD2. Germline trimming cut 9 bases from V and 6 bases from J; bases unmatched to any gene: 3. Germline assignment: CDR1 LNHDA and CDR2 SQIVND (reference sequence). CDR3 length equals 13 residues. The CDR3 here is CASRTSGSDTQYF. Written as DNA, the CDR3 is TGTGCCAGCCGGACTAGCGGGAGTGATACGCAGTATTTT.

In its sample, this clone was seen once. V usage is TRBV4-3 and J usage is TRBJ1-5; no firm D call. CDR3 length: 15 amino acids. V lost 1 base and J lost 6, with 13 bases in between. Germline assignment: CDR1 LGHNA and CDR2 YSLEER. For the CDR3, the DNA is TGCGCCAGCAGCCAAGGGGTAGGACGGGGTCAGCCCCAGCATTTT. Encoded protein: CASSQGVGRGQPQHF.